This TCR beta chain was captured by sequencing in a study of T cell repertoires in cytomegalovirus infection. Via MiXCR, TCRdb re-called the reads, giving one row per CDR3 protein. The table has roughly 110,000 distinct CDR3 sequences, around 30% seen once. About this clonotype itself: As yet, its antigen is unknown.

Study-wide results and limits: Individuals carrying CMV plus the relevant HLA were identified by cumulative frequency of public TCR beta families.

The origin of this receptor is a human donor in good health (CMV status not recorded). Some clones in this sample may be carry-over from other donors' samples. The material sequenced was CD8+ T cells from cultured PBMCs, taken from culture after CMV antigen stimulation.

DNA of the CDR3: TGCAGCGTTGAAGATATAGGTCTTAGGGAATATGGCTACACCTTC. Residues: CSVEDIGLREYGYTF. The chain combines TRBV29-1 with TRBJ1-2; D gene uncertain. The CDR3 is 15 residues long. CDR1 and CDR2 from the germline V gene are SQVTM and ANQGSEA. Trimming shortened V by 0 bases and J by 5 bases, and 16 bases separated the two germline ends.